What follows are 27 T cell receptor beta chains derived from one specimen sequenced in a study of read filtering for tumor transcriptome and immune sequencing. This library used roughly 370 ng RNA and molecular barcoded adaptors spanning alpha/delta and beta/gamma chains. Using its own MiXCR run on the reads, TCRdb lists one record per CDR3 protein. The sample records 100,000 to 150,000 distinct CDR3 sequences, approximately 12% being singletons. Sample: a population of CD138-negative cells sorted from bone marrow. Receptor source: a donor aged 40 or over with multiple myeloma.

This clonotype was counted at least ten times. The genes are TRBV5-4 and TRBJ2-1; 7 positions agree with TRBD1. Trimming removed 6 bases from V and 3 bases from J; junction bases left unmatched: 9. The CDR3 is made up of 15 amino acids. Germline values: CDR1 SGHNT, CDR2 YYREEE (reference sequence). As DNA, the CDR3 is TGTGCCAGCAACCCAGGGGGTTTTAACTACAATGAGCAGTTCTTC. Its protein product is CASNPGGFNYNEQFF.

Many counts were recorded for this clonotype. The chain couples TRBV7-2 to TRBJ2-1; no clear D gene. Germline V gene data show CDR1 as SGHTA and CDR2 as FQGNSA. The V end was cut by 5 bases, the J end by 7 bases, with 21 bases between. The CDR3 runs 16 residues. Written as DNA, the CDR3 is TGTGCCAGCAGCCCCCGGGTGGGCGCTTTGGCGAATGAGCAGTTCTTC. Translating gives CASSPRVGALANEQFF. Complete variable domain (other parts from reference TRBV7-2 and TRBJ2-1): GAGVSQSPSNKVTEKGKDVELRCDPISGHTALYWYRQSLGQGLEFLIYFQGNSAPDKSGLPSDRFSAERTGGSVSTLTIQRTQQEDSAVYLCASSPRVGALANEQFFGPGTRLTVL.

This clonotype was counted ten times or more. This chain uses TRBV20-1 with TRBJ2-5; tentatively, D is TRBD1 (5 bases). CDR1 is DFQATT, CDR2 SNEGSKA, per germline (reference sequence). The CDR3 has 11 residues. V dropped 5 bases and J dropped 5 bases, with 9 bases sitting between them. For the CDR3, the DNA is TGCAGTGCTGACTGGGGCGAGACCCAGTACTTC. Translating gives CSADWGETQYF.

This clonotype appeared many times. The chain recombines TRBV29-1 with TRBJ1-1; 8 bases match TRBD1. V trimming: 6 bases; J trimming: 8 bases; junction bases outside the gene matches: 8. CDR1 is SQVTM, CDR2 ANQGSEA, per germline. The CDR3 covers 12 residues. The DNA for the CDR3 is TGCAGCGTGACCCAGGGGGCCCAAGAAGCTTTCTTT. Its translation: CSVTQGAQEAFF.

The rearrangement joins TRBV12-3 or TRBV12-4 to TRBJ2-2; D not certain. Trimming took off 3 bases at V and 3 bases at J, with 8 bases between the two ends. There are 14 residues in the CDR3. The DNA for the CDR3 is TGTGCCAGCAGTTTCTCCAGAGACACCGGGGAGCTGTTTTTT. It specifies CASSFSRDTGELFF.

This clonotype was seen many times. The J gene is TRBJ2-1, the V gene TRBV30; no clear D. Germline-derived CDR1 and CDR2 are GTSNPN and SVGIG (reference sequence). V was trimmed by 2 bases and J by 8 bases, leaving 7 bases between them. This CDR3 comprises 11 residues. The CDR3 DNA reads TGTGCCTGGAGTACGACCCATGAGCAGTTCTTC. Translating it yields CAWSTTHEQFF.

In its sample, this clonotype was seen many times. This chain connects TRBV9 to TRBJ1-1, with D uncertain. V lost 1 base to trimming and J lost 1 base, with 14 bases between them. This CDR3 contains 16 residues. CDR1 is SGDLS and CDR2 is YYNGEE in the germline V gene. The DNA of the CDR3 is TGTGCCAGCAGCGTATTTGACGGCAGCCAGAACACTGAAGCTTTCTTT. Residues: CASSVFDGSQNTEAFF.

This clonotype came up many times. The V and J genes are TRBV20-1 and TRBJ2-5; perhaps TRBD2 as D (5 bases). V lost 1 base to trimming and J lost 5 bases, with 14 bases between them. Germline V lookup: CDR1 DFQATT, CDR2 SNEGSKA (reference sequence). The CDR3 length is 14 residues. The DNA for the CDR3 is TGCAGTGCTAGAGGGGAACTAGAAATCGAGACCCAGTACTTC. Translated: CSARGELEIETQYF.

Of note for this clonotype: Being one base from a much bigger clone, this may be a read error. The CDR3 does not close with the conserved phenylalanine or tryptophan, likely indicating a read error. The chain couples TRBV7-3 to TRBJ2-1, with D perhaps matching TRBD2 (7 bases). Deletions cut 5 bases from V and 3 bases from J, with 17 bases between. The CDR3 is 16 amino acids. Per germline, CDR1 SGHTA and CDR2 FQGTGA. CDR3 in DNA: TGTGCCAGCAGCCCTCATGGGGGGGCCCTCTACAATGAGCAGTTCCTC. The encoded protein is CASSPHGGALYNEQFL.

This clonotype has a count of ten or more. The CDR3 sequence is CASSLNPRTSMGPDTQYF. CDR3 DNA: TGTGCCAGCAGCCTTAACCCCAGGACTAGCATGGGCCCAGATACGCAGTATTTT. J is TRBJ2-3 and V is TRBV5-4; TRBD2 matches at 8 bases. The V segment lost 4 bases and the J segment 4 bases; nucleotides outside the gene matches: 17. The CDR3 extends over 18 amino acids. Looked up from germline, CDR1 is SGHNT and CDR2 is YYREEE (reference sequence).

The table lists this clonotype with many counts. The V and J genes are TRBV5-1 and TRBJ2-7; possibly TRBD2 for D (5 bases). Germline lookup yields CDR1 SGHRS and CDR2 YFSETQ. The ends were cut back, 3 bases at V and 2 bases at J, with 15 bases in the middle. CDR3 length equals 15 residues. CDR3 sequence (DNA): TGCGCCAGCAGCTCAACAGCGGACGGAGCCTACGAGCAGTACTTC. This encodes CASSSTADGAYEQYF. Drawing the rest from reference TRBV5-1 and TRBJ2-7, the complete variable domain is KAGVTQTPRYLIKTRGQQVTLSCSPISGHRSVSWYQQTPGQGLQFLFEYFSETQRNKGNFPGRFSGRQFSNSRSEMNVSTLELGDSALYLCASSSTADGAYEQYFGPGTRLTVT.

At least ten counts were recorded for this clonotype. V is TRBV11-2 and J is TRBJ2-5, with no clear D. Germline CDR1 reads SGHAT; CDR2 reads FQNNGV. The CDR3 has 15 residues. Deletions cut 3 bases from V and 7 bases from J, with 18 bases between. In DNA form, the CDR3 reads TGTGCCAGCAGCTTTACCTCTCCACCATCGGGGACCCAGTACTTC. Translating gives CASSFTSPPSGTQYF.

In this sample, this clonotype turned up many times. The chain combines TRBV5-1 with TRBJ2-3; maybe TRBD2 (6 bases). The CDR3 contains 16 residues. Trimming shortened V by 0 bases and J by 2 bases, and 13 bases separated the two germline ends. The germline CDR1 and CDR2 sequences are SGHRS and YFSETQ. CDR3 region: CASSLVGTEDTDTQYF. CDR3 nucleotides: TGCGCCAGCAGCTTGGTTGGGACTGAAGACACAGATACGCAGTATTTT.

This clonotype was detected ten times or more. The V gene is TRBV29-1, the J gene TRBJ1-1; possibly TRBD1 for D (6 bases). The ends were cut back, 1 base at V and 3 bases at J, with 12 bases in the middle. This CDR3 contains 14 residues. Germline CDR1 SQVTM, CDR2 ANQGSEA. The CDR3 is CSVEGGGADTEAFF. In DNA form, the CDR3 reads TGCAGCGTTGAAGGGGGGGGGGCAGACACTGAAGCTTTCTTT.

This clonotype was counted ten times or more. The chain is built from TRBV5-4 and TRBJ2-3; 7 bases are a match to TRBD1. From germline, CDR1 is SGHNT and CDR2 YYREEE (reference sequence). Trimming took 4 bases from V and 2 from J; bases not matched to a gene: 10. The CDR3 has 16 amino acids. DNA of the CDR3: TGTGCCAGCAGCCGAGGGGGCCCTCAATACACAGATACGCAGTATTTT. Protein: CASSRGGPQYTDTQYF.

This clonotype was observed many times. The rearrangement joins TRBV3-1 to TRBJ2-1, with TRBD2 matching 15 bases. The CDR3 is made up of 15 amino acids. Germline V gives CDR1 LGHDT, CDR2 YNNKEL (reference sequence). V lost 5 bases, J lost 6 bases, and 2 bases stayed unmatched. CDR3 protein: CASSMGLAGGNEQFF. Here the CDR3 DNA reads TGTGCCAGCAGCATGGGACTAGCGGGAGGCAATGAGCAGTTCTTC.

The gene calls are TRBV6-6 and TRBJ2-3; D call uncertain. Trimming cost V 0 bases and J 6 bases, with 7 bases left between them. This CDR3 comprises 13 residues. Germline-derived CDR1 and CDR2 are MNHNY and SVGAGI (reference sequence). CDR3 in amino acids: CASSYSTEDTQYF. Here the CDR3 DNA reads TGTGCCAGCAGTTACTCCACAGAGGATACGCAGTATTTT.

The genes are TRBV3-2 and TRBJ2-3. TRBV3-2 is reported as a pseudogene. CDR3 length equals 18 residues. In DNA form, the CDR3 reads TGTGCCAGCAGCCAAAGTGGGCTGGGTGGCGATGATACAGATACGCAGTATTTT. This encodes CASSQSGLGGDDTDTQYF.

This clonotype was detected ten times or more. J is TRBJ2-2 and V is TRBV7-9; TRBD1 is a possible D gene (6 bases). V was pared by 5 bases and J by 2 bases, with 18 bases between. Germline CDR1 reads SEHNR; CDR2 reads FQNEAQ (reference sequence). This CDR3 has 17 residues. CDR3 region: CASSTAQGHLNTGELFF. The CDR3 region has the DNA TGTGCCAGCAGCACAGCCCAGGGACACCTTAACACCGGGGAGCTGTTTTTT.

This clonotype was detected many times. This chain connects TRBV5-1 to TRBJ1-3; D is ambiguous. The CDR3 loop spans 14 amino acids. The V end was cut by 0 bases, the J end by 4 bases, with 8 bases between. From germline, CDR1 is SGHRS and CDR2 YFSETQ. The CDR3 nucleotides read TGCGCCAGCAGCTTGGAGGCGGTAGGAAACACCATATATTTT. Translating gives CASSLEAVGNTIYF.

This clonotype has just a few counts. This likely traces to a read error, being one base from a far larger clone. This CDR3 is missing its conserved last phenylalanine or tryptophan, likely due to a read error. This chain joins TRBV7-2 and TRBJ2-1; 10 positions agree with TRBD2. V lost 5 bases to trimming and J lost 7 bases; unmatched junction nucleotides: 14. Looked up from germline, CDR1 is SGHTA and CDR2 is FQGNSA. This CDR3 region has 17 residues. DNA for the CDR3: TGTGCCAGCAGCACCCCAGCGGGAGGGAACTTTCGGAATGAGCAGTTCCTC. Protein: CASSTPAGGNFRNEQFL.

The table lists this clonotype with many counts. The genes are TRBV6-1 and TRBJ1-5; 7 bases agree with TRBD1. Germline V lookup: CDR1 MNHNS, CDR2 SASEGT. With 3 bases clipped from V and 6 bases from J, the junction kept 14 bases outside the gene matches. The CDR3 runs 17 residues. The CDR3 region is CASSELRGRALGQPQHF. In DNA, the CDR3 is TGTGCCAGCAGTGAGCTGAGGGGGCGAGCGTTGGGTCAGCCCCAGCATTTT.

V is TRBV7-6 and J is TRBJ2-1, with a weak D call TRBD2 (6 bases). CDR3 size: 15 residues. Germline loops: CDR1 SGHVS, CDR2 FNYEAQ. Trimming left V 6 bases short and J 0 bases short, with 12 bases between. The CDR3 DNA sequence: TGTGCCAGCAGTGAAGGAGGGTACTCCTACAATGAGCAGTTCTTC. This translates into CASSEGGYSYNEQFF.

This clonotype was picked up many times. V and J are TRBV20-1 and TRBJ1-1; D is undetermined. This CDR3 contains 13 residues. Per the germline V gene, CDR1 is DFQATT and CDR2 is SNEGSKA (reference sequence). Trimming left V 3 bases short and J 0 bases short, with 8 bases between. Here the CDR3 reads CSASGLLNTEAFF. Here the CDR3 DNA reads TGCAGTGCTAGCGGTCTTCTGAACACTGAAGCTTTCTTT.

This clonotype was counted at least ten times. The chain carries TRBV29-1 and TRBJ2-1; D remains unclear. From germline, CDR1 is SQVTM and CDR2 ANQGSEA. Between the trimmed V and J ends, which lost 4 bases and 5 bases, there was a span of 12 bases. CDR3 length: 13 residues. The CDR3 sequence is CSVGRSSNNEQFF. The CDR3 DNA sequence: TGCAGCGTTGGTCGCAGCTCTAACAATGAGCAGTTCTTC.

This clonotype appeared a few times. J is TRBJ2-1 and V is TRBV20-1; 8 bases line up with TRBD2. V shed 7 bases, J shed 9 bases, and the junction held 17 bases outside the gene matches. The germline V gene has CDR1 DFQATT and CDR2 SNEGSKA (reference sequence). The CDR3 consists of 15 residues. Here the CDR3 DNA reads TGCAGTGTGGAGACTAGCGTCGGCCCCGGCGGTGAGCAGTTCTTC. Amino acids: CSVETSVGPGGEQFF.

This clonotype was recorded at least ten times. V and J are TRBV7-2 and TRBJ2-7; D gene ambiguous. CDR1 is SGHTA and CDR2 is FQGNSA in the germline V gene. The CDR3 extends over 15 amino acids. Trimming took 5 bases from V and 2 from J, leaving 16 bases between them. CDR3 nucleotides: TGTGCCAGCAGCGCGACGAACAGAGGTACCTACGAGCAGTACTTC. It encodes CASSATNRGTYEQYF.